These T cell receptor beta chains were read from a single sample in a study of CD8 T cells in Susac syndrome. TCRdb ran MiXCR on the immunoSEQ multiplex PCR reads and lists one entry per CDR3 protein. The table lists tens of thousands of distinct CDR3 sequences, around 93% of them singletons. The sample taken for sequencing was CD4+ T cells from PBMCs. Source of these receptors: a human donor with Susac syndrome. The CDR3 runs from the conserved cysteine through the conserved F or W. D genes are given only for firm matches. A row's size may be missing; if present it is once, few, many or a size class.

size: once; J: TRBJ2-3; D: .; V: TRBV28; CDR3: CASSPLSGRARDTQYF; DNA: TGTGCCAGCAGCCCCCTCTCGGGCAGGGCAAGAGATACGCAGTATTTT
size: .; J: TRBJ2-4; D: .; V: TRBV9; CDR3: CASSGSGVTRNIQYF; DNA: TGTGCCAGCAGCGGATCAGGGGTGACACGAAACATTCAGTACTTC
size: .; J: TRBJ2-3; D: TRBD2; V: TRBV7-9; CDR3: CASSPLRVAGNTDTQYF; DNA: TGTGCCAGCAGCCCACTTCGGGTAGCGGGGAACACAGATACGCAGTATTTT
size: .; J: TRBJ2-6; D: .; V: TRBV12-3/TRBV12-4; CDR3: CATKSSGANVLTF; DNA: TGTGCCACAAAGAGCTCTGGGGCCAACGTCCTGACTTTC
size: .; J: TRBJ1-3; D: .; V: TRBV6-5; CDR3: CASRLGGSGNTIYF; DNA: TGTGCCAGCAGGTTGGGAGGATCGGGAAACACCATATATTTT
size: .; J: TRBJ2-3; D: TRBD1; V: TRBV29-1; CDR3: CSASPGTGILDGTDTQYF; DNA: TGCAGCGCCTCCCCCGGGACAGGGATCCTCGATGGCACAGATACGCAGTATTTT
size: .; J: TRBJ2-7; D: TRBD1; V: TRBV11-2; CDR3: CASSGRTGGNREQYF; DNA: TGTGCCAGCAGCGGTCGGACAGGGGGGAACCGCGAGCAGTACTTC
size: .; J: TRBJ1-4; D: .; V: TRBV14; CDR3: CASSQGWGAGSTNEKLFF; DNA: TGTGCCAGCAGCCAAGGATGGGGGGCCGGCTCAACTAATGAAAAACTGTTTTTT
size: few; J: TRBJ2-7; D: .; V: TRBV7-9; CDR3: CASSLAIGREEQYF; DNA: TGTGCCAGCAGCTTAGCGATAGGACGTGAAGAGCAGTACTTC
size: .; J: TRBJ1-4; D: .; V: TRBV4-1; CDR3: CAAATNEKLFF; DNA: TGCGCCGCTGCAACTAATGAAAAACTGTTTTTT
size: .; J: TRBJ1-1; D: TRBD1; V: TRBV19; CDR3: CASSAVDRVTEAFF; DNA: TGTGCCAGTAGTGCCGTGGACAGGGTCACTGAAGCTTTCTTT
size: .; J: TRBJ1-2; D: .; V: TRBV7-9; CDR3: CASTQGGRQIGYTF; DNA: TGTGCCAGCACCCAAGGGGGGAGACAGATAGGCTACACCTTC
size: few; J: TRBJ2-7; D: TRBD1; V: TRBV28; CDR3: CASSLGTGAFNEQYF; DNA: TGTGCCAGCAGTTTAGGTACAGGGGCCTTTAACGAGCAGTACTTC
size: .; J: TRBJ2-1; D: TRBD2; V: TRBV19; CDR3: CASSKGLLAGPYNEQFF; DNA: TGTGCCAGTAGTAAGGGTCTCCTAGCGGGGCCCTACAATGAGCAGTTCTTC
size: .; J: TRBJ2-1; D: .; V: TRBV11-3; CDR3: CASSFGRGARFSREQFF; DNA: TGTGCCAGCAGCTTTGGGAGGGGGGCCAGGTTTTCGAGGGAGCAGTTCTTC
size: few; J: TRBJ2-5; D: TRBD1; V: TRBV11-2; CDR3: CASSARTGETQYF; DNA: TGTGCCAGCAGCGCTCGGACAGGGGAGACCCAGTACTTC
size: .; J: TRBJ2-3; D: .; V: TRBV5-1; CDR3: CASSRQDVDTQYF; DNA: TGCGCCAGCAGCCGACAGGATGTAGATACGCAGTATTTT
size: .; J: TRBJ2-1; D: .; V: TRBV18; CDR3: CASSPDGGREQFF; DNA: TGTGCCAGCTCACCCGACGGGGGCCGGGAGCAGTTCTTC
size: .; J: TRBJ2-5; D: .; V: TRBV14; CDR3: CASSQESHYLALQETQYF; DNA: TGTGCCAGCAGCCAAGAATCACATTACCTAGCCCTTCAAGAGACCCAGTACTTC
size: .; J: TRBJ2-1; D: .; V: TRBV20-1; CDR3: CSAPKPGLENEQFF; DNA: TGCAGTGCCCCGAAACCCGGACTCGAGAATGAGCAGTTCTTC
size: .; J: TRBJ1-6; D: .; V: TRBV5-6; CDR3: CASSLGGSPLHF; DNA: TGTGCCAGCAGCTTGGGGGGATCACCCCTCCACTTT
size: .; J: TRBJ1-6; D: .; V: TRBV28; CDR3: CASSPTTGPNSPLHF; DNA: TGTGCCAGCAGTCCAACAACAGGGCCCAATTCACCCCTCCACTTT
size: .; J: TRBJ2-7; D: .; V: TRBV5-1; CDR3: CASKGEYEQYF; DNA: TGCGCCAGCAAGGGGGAGTACGAGCAGTACTTC
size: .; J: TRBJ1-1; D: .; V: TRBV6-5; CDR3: CASSYSKVSEAFF; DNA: TGTGCCAGCAGTTACTCGAAAGTTTCCGAAGCTTTCTTT
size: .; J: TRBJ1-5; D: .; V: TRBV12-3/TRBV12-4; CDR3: CASSPTGSNQPQHF; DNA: TGTGCCAGCAGCCCCACAGGGTCCAATCAGCCCCAGCATTTT
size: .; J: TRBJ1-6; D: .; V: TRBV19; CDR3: CASSIGTVNSPLHF; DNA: TGTGCCAGTAGTATAGGGACAGTTAATTCACCCCTCCACTTT
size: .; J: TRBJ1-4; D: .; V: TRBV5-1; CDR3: CASSQDPNSGYEKLFF; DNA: TGCGCCAGCAGCCAGGACCCCAATAGTGGGTATGAAAAACTGTTTTTT
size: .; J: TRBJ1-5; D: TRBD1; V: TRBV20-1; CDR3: CSARGSGQGASNQPQHF; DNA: TGCAGTGCTAGAGGCTCAGGACAGGGGGCTAGCAATCAGCCCCAGCATTTT
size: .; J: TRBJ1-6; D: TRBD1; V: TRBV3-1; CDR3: CASSQGQGGGSPLHF; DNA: TGTGCCAGCAGCCAAGGACAGGGGGGTGGCTCACCCCTCCACTTT